Listed here are 15 T cell receptor beta chains from one sample, sequenced in a study of blood T cell repertoires in COVID-19. This table comes from immunoSEQ multiplex PCR, and its TCRdb copy is limited to in-frame clones, with some not included. Of around 300,000 clones in the sample, approximately 90% are singletons; the top ten hold 3.5% to 4.5%. Sequencing was carried out using peripheral blood. These TCRs come from a woman between 50 and 59 years old with active or convalescent COVID-19.

A word on this clone: Distinct nucleotide sequences in the sample also encode this CDR3. The chain carries TRBV9 and TRBJ2-7; 14 bases are a match to TRBD2. The CDR3 runs 15 residues. Germline V gene sequence: CDR1 SGDLS, CDR2 YYNGEE. With V trimmed by 2 bases and J by 3 bases, 1 base remained unmatched. The CDR3 DNA reads as TGTGCCAGCAGCGTGGGGACTAGCGGGAGCTACGAGCAGTACTTC. Its protein product is CASSVGTSGSYEQYF.

The chain couples TRBV24-1 to TRBJ2-2; 7 bases line up with TRBD1. V trimming: 3 bases; J trimming: 7 bases; junction bases outside the gene matches: 4. This CDR3 contains 14 residues. Germline CDR1 KGHDR, CDR2 SFDVKD. The CDR3: CATSDGQVDGELFF. CDR3 sequence (DNA): TGTGCCACCAGTGATGGACAGGTGGACGGGGAGCTGTTTTTT.

V gene TRBV7-3 combines with J gene TRBJ1-6, with D uncertain. The germline V gene encodes CDR1 SGHTA and CDR2 FQGTGA. CDR3 size: 14 residues. V shed 1 base and J shed 7 bases, with 8 bases lying between them. DNA for the CDR3: TGTGCCAGCAGCTTAATACCGCAGAATTCACCCCTCCACTTT. Its protein is CASSLIPQNSPLHF.

CDR3 protein: CASSSGLGRWSGNEQFF. As DNA, the CDR3 is TGTGCCAGCAGCTCAGGGCTGGGCCGGTGGTCCGGGAATGAGCAGTTCTTC. V and J are TRBV7-2 and TRBJ2-1, with D tentatively TRBD1 (5 bases). CDR1 and CDR2 from the germline V gene are SGHTA and FQGNSA. The germline V and J ends were trimmed by 4 bases and 7 bases, with 23 bases remaining between them. The CDR3 runs to 17 residues.

This chain links TRBV11-2 with TRBJ1-3, with TRBD1 matching 7 bases. This CDR3 contains 16 residues. The trim removed 5 bases at V and 0 bases at J, leaving 7 bases unmatched. Looked up from germline, CDR1 is SGHAT and CDR2 is FQNNGV. The CDR3 loop is CASSPEGQISGNTIYF. The DNA of the CDR3 is TGTGCCAGCAGCCCAGAGGGACAGATCTCTGGAAACACCATATATTTT.

This sequence joins TRBV28 and TRBJ1-1, with 8 positions matching TRBD1. CDR3 length: 15 amino acids. The trim removed 3 bases at V and 3 bases at J, leaving 6 bases unmatched. CDR1 and CDR2 from the germline V gene are MDHEN and SYDVKM. CDR3 protein: CASSLHKDRDTEAFF. The CDR3 DNA follows: TGTGCCAGCAGTTTGCATAAGGACAGGGACACTGAAGCTTTCTTT.

CDR3 region: CASSLGIGLAGNEQFF. CDR3 DNA: TGTGCCAGCAGTTTGGGCATTGGACTAGCGGGTAATGAGCAGTTCTTC. V gene TRBV27 combines with J gene TRBJ2-1; 11 bases fit TRBD2. V gave up 3 bases and J gave up 7 bases; unmatched junction bases: 8. CDR3 length: 16 residues. Germline CDR1 and CDR2: MNHEY and SMNVEV (reference sequence).

The gene calls are TRBV7-3 and TRBJ2-1; 16 nucleotides agree with TRBD2. The V segment lost 6 bases and the J segment 6 bases; nucleotides outside the gene matches: 11. Germline values: CDR1 SGHTA, CDR2 FQGTGA. The CDR3 spans 18 residues. The CDR3 here is CASRPGTSGRAPSNEQFF. CDR3 nucleotides: TGTGCCAGCAGGCCCGGGACTAGCGGGAGGGCCCCCTCCAATGAGCAGTTCTTC. Complete variable domain (other parts from reference TRBV7-3 and TRBJ2-1): GAGVSQTPSNKVTEKGKYVELRCDPISGHTALYWYRQSLGQGPEFLIYFQGTGAADDSGLPNDRFFAVRPEGSVSTLKIQRTERGDSAVYLCASRPGTSGRAPSNEQFFGPGTRLTVL.

V is TRBV24-1 and J is TRBJ1-2, with a weak D call TRBD1 (5 bases). The V gene's germline CDR1 is KGHDR and CDR2 SFDVKD. The germline V and J ends were trimmed by 5 bases and 0 bases, with 12 bases remaining between them. CDR3 size: 15 residues. CDR3 sequence: CATSATGISNYGYTF. The CDR3 DNA reads as TGTGCCACCAGTGCCACAGGAATTTCTAACTATGGCTACACCTTC.

The chain carries TRBV7-8 and TRBJ2-7, with D possibly being TRBD1 (6 bases). V was trimmed by 6 bases and J by 4 bases, leaving 13 bases between them. CDR1 and CDR2 (germline): SGHVS, FQNEAQ. CDR3 length: 13 amino acids. The CDR3 coding sequence is TGTGCCAGCAGAGAGAACAGGGTTTACGAGCAGTACTTC. This encodes CASRENRVYEQYF.

This clone was recorded a few times. The DNA is left out, because the CDR3 cannot be placed on it with certainty; the CDR3 is given as TCRdb lists it. The V and J genes are TRBV21-1 and TRBJ2-7; TRBD1, the D gene given by the table, was not confirmed from the DNA. TRBV21-1 is assigned pseudogene status. The CDR3 is 18 residues long, counting both termini. The CDR3 spells CASSKSGPVGAGSYEQYF.

This clone showed up just a few times. V usage is TRBV11-2 and J usage is TRBJ1-1; D call uncertain. Trimming left V 0 bases short and J 1 base short, with 9 bases between. Germline assignment: CDR1 SGHAT and CDR2 FQNNGV. The CDR3 has 15 amino acids. CDR3 loop: CASSLDRRSNTEAFF. The CDR3 region has the DNA TGTGCCAGCAGCTTAGATCGGAGATCGAACACTGAAGCTTTCTTT.

The chain combines TRBV24-1 with TRBJ2-5; D not certain. CDR3 size: 15 residues. With 7 bases removed from V and 2 bases from J, the gap between germline ends came to 16 bases. Looked up from germline, CDR1 is KGHDR and CDR2 is SFDVKD. CDR3 sequence: CATRAPSAKQETQYF. The DNA for the CDR3 is TGTGCCACCAGGGCCCCCAGCGCGAAACAAGAGACCCAGTACTTC.

The rearrangement uses TRBV7-3 and TRBJ1-1, with D maybe TRBD1 (6 bases). Trimming stripped 5 bases from V and 6 bases from J, with 13 bases between. Germline CDR1 reads SGHTA; CDR2 reads FQGTGA. This CDR3 has 13 residues. CDR3 sequence: CASSPTGRSEAFF. In DNA form, the CDR3 reads TGTGCCAGCAGCCCTACAGGGCGGTCTGAAGCTTTCTTT.

J is TRBJ1-5 and V is TRBV6-5; D is possibly TRBD1 (5 bases). Trimming removed 8 bases from V and 2 bases from J, with 13 bases in between. CDR3 size: 14 residues. Germline loops: CDR1 MNHEY, CDR2 SVGAGI. CDR3 sequence (DNA): TGTGCCAGCTTTCGGGGGACGGGCAATCAGCCCCAGCATTTT. Its protein product is CASFRGTGNQPQHF.